What follows are 18 T cell receptor beta chains derived from one specimen sequenced in a study of cytomegalovirus exposure and HLA in healthy donors. Primers included in the PCR were 60 Vbeta and 13 Jbeta primers. This table comes from immunoSEQ multiplex PCR, and its TCRdb copy is limited to in-frame clones, with some not included. The data contain some 150,000 clones, about 8.9% of them singletons. What was sequenced was PBMCs. Source of these receptors: a man aged 45-65 years in good health and CMV-seronegative.

V and J are TRBV27 and TRBJ2-2; TRBD2 agrees at 8 bases. The CDR3 runs 14 residues. With 8 bases clipped from V and 4 bases from J, the junction kept 6 bases outside the gene matches. Germline lookup yields CDR1 MNHEY and CDR2 SMNVEV (reference sequence). CDR3 protein: CASGRLASTGELFF. In nucleotides, the CDR3 is TGTGCCAGCGGGCGACTAGCGAGCACCGGGGAGCTGTTTTTT.

The chain combines TRBV7-8 with TRBJ2-7; the D gene is possibly TRBD1 (6 bases). V lost 4 bases and J lost 3, with 16 bases in between. This CDR3 region has 15 residues. Germline assignment: CDR1 SGHVS and CDR2 FQNEAQ. The CDR3 region is CASSSEVGRGYEQYF. The CDR3 nucleotides are TGTGCCAGCAGCTCCGAGGTTGGCAGGGGCTACGAGCAGTACTTC.

This clone was counted only a few times. This chain links TRBV7-8 with TRBJ1-1, with unresolved D. V was clipped by 1 base and J by 4 bases, with 10 bases between them. The germline V gene has CDR1 SGHVS and CDR2 FQNEAQ. The CDR3 is 14 residues long. Written as DNA, the CDR3 is TGTGCCAGCAGCTTAGGAGCGGGCGCCACTGAAGCTTTCTTT. Translated, it gives CASSLGAGATEAFF.

This chain links TRBV12-2 with TRBJ2-5; TRBD2 reflects the table's D call only, with no check against the DNA. TRBV12-2 is recorded as a pseudogene. The CDR3 has 15 amino acids. CDR3 DNA: TGTGCAAGTCGCCTGGGGGGAGGGTACCAAGAGACCCAGTACTTC. Translation: CASRLGGGYQETQYF.

The CDR3 coding sequence is TGTGCCAGCAGACAGACAGATACCTACGAGCAGTACTTC. The encoded protein is CASRQTDTYEQYF. V gene TRBV25-1 combines with J gene TRBJ2-7; tentative D call: TRBD1 (5 bases). The germline V gene has CDR1 MGHDK and CDR2 SYGVNS. Trimming took off 6 bases at V and 2 bases at J, with 11 bases between the two ends. The CDR3 extends over 13 amino acids.

This clone has just a few counts. V gene TRBV30 combines with J gene TRBJ1-5; 7 bases fit TRBD1. J lost 9 bases, V lost 0 bases, and 5 bases had no gene match. Germline lookup yields CDR1 GTSNPN and CDR2 SVGIG (reference sequence). This CDR3 spans 13 amino acids. CDR3 loop: CAWSVQGSRPQHF. In DNA form, the CDR3 reads TGTGCCTGGAGTGTACAGGGGTCGCGGCCCCAGCATTTT.

The V call is TRBV7-8, the J call TRBJ2-7; 13 positions agree with TRBD2. Germline CDR1 is SGHVS and CDR2 is FQNEAQ. V lost 3 bases to trimming and J lost 2 bases; unmatched junction nucleotides: 10. The CDR3 totals 18 residues. The CDR3 loop is CASSLPVRLAGGTYEQYF. Here the CDR3 DNA reads TGTGCCAGCAGCTTGCCGGTTAGACTAGCGGGAGGAACCTACGAGCAGTACTTC.

This clone was found a few times. V gene TRBV11-3 combines with J gene TRBJ2-7, with a tentative D call TRBD2 (6 bases). This CDR3 is 15 amino acids long. V lost 3 bases and J lost 7, with 19 bases in between. Germline V CDR1 and CDR2: SGHNT, YENEEA. The DNA of the CDR3 is TGTGCCAGCAGCTTCCCCTGGCGGGGCCTCGGGGAGCAGTACTTC. Translating gives CASSFPWRGLGEQYF.

This clone occurred a few times. This chain links TRBV29-1 with TRBJ2-1; 8 positions match TRBD1. CDR1 and CDR2 (germline): SQVTM, ANQGSEA. V trimming: 4 bases; J trimming: 3 bases; junction bases outside the gene matches: 5. This CDR3 spans 14 amino acids. CDR3 protein: CSVGTGNLYNEQFF. The CDR3 DNA reads as TGCAGCGTTGGGACAGGGAACCTCTACAATGAGCAGTTCTTC.

This clone has only a few counts. The genes are TRBV18 and TRBJ1-2; 8 nucleotides align to TRBD1. CDR3 length: 13 residues. In germline, CDR1 is KGHSH, CDR2 LQKENI. Trimming at V came to 3 bases and at J to 4 bases, leaving 1 base not matched to a gene. CDR3: CASSPGTGYGYTF. The CDR3 DNA is TGTGCCAGCTCACCGGGGACAGGCTATGGCTACACCTTC. The complete variable domain, with remaining parts taken from reference TRBV18 and TRBJ1-2, reads NAGVMQNPRHLVRRRGQEARLRCSPMKGHSHVYWYRQLPEEGLKFMVYLQKENIIDESGMPKERFSAEFPKEGPSILRIQQVVRGDSAAYFCASSPGTGYGYTFGSGTRLTVV.

The rearrangement joins TRBV18 to TRBJ1-1; possibly TRBD1 for D (5 bases). With 2 bases removed from V and 3 bases from J, the gap between germline ends came to 16 bases. The CDR3 extends over 16 amino acids. Germline V lookup: CDR1 KGHSH, CDR2 LQKENI. CDR3 sequence reads: CASSPGALPRDTEAFF. In DNA, the CDR3 is TGTGCCAGCTCACCAGGGGCACTTCCTCGAGACACTGAAGCTTTCTTT. Using reference TRBV18 and TRBJ1-1 for the parts outside the CDR3, the full variable domain is NAGVMQNPRHLVRRRGQEARLRCSPMKGHSHVYWYRQLPEEGLKFMVYLQKENIIDESGMPKERFSAEFPKEGPSILRIQQVVRGDSAAYFCASSPGALPRDTEAFFGQGTRLTVV.

The V and J genes are TRBV6-1 and TRBJ2-3; perhaps TRBD2 as D (5 bases). This CDR3 contains 14 residues. Trimming removed 4 bases from V and 9 bases from J, with 17 bases in between. Germline lookup yields CDR1 MNHNS and CDR2 SASEGT. The CDR3 DNA follows: TGTGCCAGCAGTGCCGGTCTCTCCGGAGGAACGCAGTATTTT. Translated: CASSAGLSGGTQYF.

The chain employs TRBV30 and TRBJ1-4; D is possibly TRBD1 (6 bases). The CDR3 is 13 amino acids. V lost 5 bases, J lost 7 bases, and 14 bases lay in between. Germline CDR1 GTSNPN, CDR2 SVGIG (reference sequence). CDR3 region: CAWQGQLSEKLFF. The CDR3 bases are TGTGCCTGGCAAGGACAGCTATCTGAAAAACTGTTTTTT.

This clone was counted between two and nine times. V and J are TRBV7-9 and TRBJ1-1; no definite D call. The CDR3 totals 11 residues. Germline CDR1 reads SEHNR; CDR2 reads FQNEAQ (reference sequence). Trimming took off 5 bases at V and 3 bases at J, with 4 bases between the two ends. CDR3 nucleotides: TGTGCCAGCAGCCCATACACTGAAGCTTTCTTT. It codes for CASSPYTEAFF.

This clone was seen a handful of times. The chain employs TRBV27 and TRBJ2-2; D perhaps matches TRBD2 (6 bases). V lost 6 bases, J lost 0 bases, and 17 bases lay in between. Germline assignment: CDR1 MNHEY and CDR2 SMNVEV (reference sequence). CDR3 length: 17 residues. CDR3 sequence: CASSLGRGLTNTGELFF. The CDR3 nucleotides are TGTGCCAGCAGCTTAGGGCGGGGACTCACGAACACCGGGGAGCTGTTTTTT.

The chain recombines TRBV5-4 with TRBJ2-1; 7 bases map to TRBD1. Trimming at V came to 4 bases and at J to 0 bases, leaving 10 bases not matched to a gene. Germline CDR1 is SGHNT and CDR2 is YYREEE (reference sequence). This CDR3 spans 17 amino acids. This chain's CDR3 is CASSTPRTGFSYNEQFF. CDR3 bases: TGTGCCAGCAGCACCCCGCGGACAGGCTTCTCCTACAATGAGCAGTTCTTC.

This clone has a handful of counts. This sequence joins TRBV7-7 and TRBJ2-7; 7 bases map to TRBD2. Germline CDR1 is SSHAT and CDR2 is FNYEAQ (reference sequence). This CDR3 region has 16 residues. V trimming: 4 bases; J trimming: 1 base; junction bases outside the gene matches: 10. The CDR3 here is CASSSITSECSYEQYF. The DNA for the CDR3 is TGTGCCAGCAGCTCGATTACTAGCGAATGTTCCTACGAGCAGTACTTC.

V gene TRBV6-6 combines with J gene TRBJ2-3, with a weak D call TRBD1 (8 bases). Germline-derived CDR1 and CDR2 are MNHNY and SVGAGI (reference sequence). V was cut by 5 bases and J by 5 bases, with 17 bases left in between. CDR3 length equals 15 residues. The CDR3 DNA sequence: TGTGCCAGCAGTGACCGGACAGGGAGGGGAGATACGCAGTATTTT. This sequence encodes CASSDRTGRGDTQYF.